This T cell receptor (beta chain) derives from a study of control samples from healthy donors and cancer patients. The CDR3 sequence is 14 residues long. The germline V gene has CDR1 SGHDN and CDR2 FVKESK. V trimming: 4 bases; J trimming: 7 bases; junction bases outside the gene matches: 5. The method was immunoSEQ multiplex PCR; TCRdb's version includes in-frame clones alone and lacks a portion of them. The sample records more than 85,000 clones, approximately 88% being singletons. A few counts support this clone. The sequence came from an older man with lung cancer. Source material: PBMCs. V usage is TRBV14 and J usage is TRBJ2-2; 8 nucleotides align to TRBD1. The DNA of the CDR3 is TGTGCCAGCAGCCGCGACAGGGGCGGCGGGGAGCTGTTTTTT. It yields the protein CASSRDRGGGELFF.